Listed below are T cell receptor beta chains from one sample, sequenced in a study of blood T cell repertoires in COVID-19. The data were produced by immunoSEQ multiplex PCR, yet TCRdb's version contains in-frame clones alone and is incomplete. The sample carries approximately 120,000 clones, roughly 89% recorded once. The source material was peripheral blood. The receptors here all came from a human donor with acute or convalescent COVID-19. The donor label of this sample is uncertain. The CDR3 runs from the conserved cysteine through the conserved F or W. D genes are given only for firm matches. Size values are once, few and many counts, or a class for expanded clones, and some rows have none.

v_gene	abundance	j_gene	d_gene	CDR3aa	CDR3nt
TRBV5-1	-	TRBJ1-1	-	CASSSGRFDTEAFF	TGCGCCAGCAGCTCCGGGAGGTTTGACACTGAAGCTTTCTTT
TRBV5-6	-	TRBJ2-1	TRBD2	CASSFSGSSYNEQFF	TGTGCCAGCAGCTTTAGCGGGAGCTCCTACAATGAGCAGTTCTTC
TRBV5-5	once	TRBJ2-2	TRBD2	CASSWTSLGTGELFF	TGTGCCAGCAGCTGGACTAGTCTAGGAACCGGGGAGCTGTTTTTT
TRBV6-2/TRBV6-3	-	TRBJ2-7	TRBD2	CASNPRLAGGLRGYEQYF	TGTGCCAGCAACCCGCGACTAGCGGGGGGCCTTCGAGGCTACGAGCAGTACTTC
TRBV5-1	many	TRBJ1-1	-	CASSFLGRISTEAFF	TGCGCCAGCAGTTTCCTGGGCAGGATCAGCACTGAAGCTTTCTTT
TRBV19	-	TRBJ2-7	-	CASTRGYPSYEQYF	TGTGCCAGTACTCGGGGGTACCCATCCTACGAGCAGTACTTC
TRBV3-1/TRBV3-2	-	TRBJ2-7	TRBD2	CASSQATSGGYEQYF	TGTGCCAGCAGCCAAGCTACTAGCGGGGGCTACGAGCAGTACTTC
TRBV28	-	TRBJ2-3	TRBD2	CASSFGASGQDTQYF	TGTGCCAGCAGTTTCGGGGCTAGCGGTCAAGATACGCAGTATTTT
TRBV5-1	-	TRBJ1-1	-	CASRTGSERSEAFF	TGCGCCAGCAGAACGGGATCTGAGCGTAGTGAAGCTTTCTTT
TRBV6-2/TRBV6-3	-	TRBJ1-5	TRBD1	CASSRNQGEGNQPQHF	TGTGCCAGCAGTAGAAACCAGGGGGAGGGCAATCAGCCCCAGCATTTT
TRBV5-5	-	TRBJ2-3	TRBD2	CASRAGTSGTDTQYF	TGTGCCAGCAGGGCCGGGACTAGCGGAACAGATACGCAGTATTTT
TRBV6-5	-	TRBJ1-1	TRBD1	CASSYWTGTANTEAFF	TGTGCCAGCAGTTATTGGACCGGGACAGCGAACACTGAAGCTTTCTTT
TRBV7-2	-	TRBJ2-3	-	CASRSQGFGTDTQYF	TGTGCCAGCAGAAGTCAGGGATTTGGCACAGATACGCAGTATTTT
TRBV7-2	-	TRBJ1-5	-	CASSARQTNQPQHF	TGTGCCAGCAGCGCTCGACAGACTAATCAGCCCCAGCATTTT
TRBV28	-	TRBJ1-5	-	CASSLGPVGHNQPQHF	TGTGCCAGCAGTTTAGGGCCAGTGGGTCACAATCAGCCCCAGCATTTT
TRBV6-1	-	TRBJ1-1	-	CASSEPQGTYTEAFF	TGTGCCAGCAGTGAACCTCAGGGGACGTACACTGAAGCTTTCTTT
TRBV7-9	-	TRBJ2-5	-	CASSRRPGHRQETQYF	TGTGCCAGCAGCCGACGGCCGGGACACCGTCAAGAGACCCAGTACTTC
TRBV5-5	once	TRBJ1-6	TRBD1	CASSYGQGYNSPLHF	TGTGCCAGCAGCTATGGACAGGGATATAATTCACCCCTCCACTTT
TRBV6-2/TRBV6-3	few	TRBJ1-6	-	CASSRGRAQGDNSPLHF	TGTGCCAGCAGCCGCGGGAGGGCGCAAGGAGATAATTCACCCCTCCACTTT
TRBV5-1	-	TRBJ1-3	-	CASALGSGLGNTIYF	TGCGCCAGCGCCCTTGGGTCAGGATTGGGAAACACCATATATTTT
TRBV10-3	-	TRBJ1-2	TRBD1	CAISTGQGDGYTF	TGTGCCATCAGTACCGGACAGGGTGATGGCTACACCTTC
TRBV5-4	-	TRBJ2-5	TRBD2	CASSGTSGDQETQYF	TGTGCCAGCAGCGGGACTAGCGGCGATCAAGAGACCCAGTACTTC
TRBV5-5	-	TRBJ2-3	-	CASSLVAGEYTDTQYF	TGTGCCAGCAGCTTGGTGGCAGGGGAATACACAGATACGCAGTATTTT
TRBV4-1	-	TRBJ1-2	-	CASSQVLNYGYTF	TGCGCCAGCAGCCAAGTCCTGAACTATGGCTACACCTTC
TRBV19	-	TRBJ1-1	TRBD1	CASRPGTVTEAFF	TGTGCCAGCCGACCCGGGACAGTCACTGAAGCTTTCTTT
TRBV7-9	-	TRBJ1-2	TRBD1	CASSYTGTANYGYTF	TGTGCCAGCAGCTATACCGGGACAGCGAACTATGGCTACACCTTC
TRBV5-8	-	TRBJ1-4	-	CASLFGANEKLFF	TGTGCCAGCCTATTCGGGGCTAATGAAAAACTGTTTTTT
TRBV10-3	once	TRBJ2-3	TRBD1	CATWDRLSTDTQYF	TGTGCCACCTGGGACAGACTTAGCACAGATACGCAGTATTTT
TRBV4-1	-	TRBJ2-3	-	CASSLPSVSTDTQYF	TGCGCCAGCAGCCTCCCTAGCGTCAGCACAGATACGCAGTATTTT
TRBV5-1	-	TRBJ1-1	TRBD1	CASRRTGQNTEAFF	TGCGCCAGCAGGCGGACAGGGCAGAACACTGAAGCTTTCTTT
TRBV11-2	-	TRBJ1-1	-	CASSALGGIEAFF	TGTGCCAGCAGCGCCTTAGGGGGAATTGAAGCTTTCTTT
TRBV30	-	TRBJ2-7	-	CAWSVGGLTQQYF	TGTGCCTGGAGTGTTGGAGGTTTGACACAGCAGTACTTC
TRBV28	once	TRBJ1-2	TRBD1	CASSSPGQVYYGYTF	TGTGCCAGCAGTTCCCCGGGACAGGTCTACTATGGCTACACCTTC
TRBV28	-	TRBJ2-1	TRBD1	CASSLYRGRLPNEQFF	TGTGCCAGCAGTTTATACAGGGGGCGTCTGCCCAATGAGCAGTTCTTC
TRBV6-2/TRBV6-3	few	TRBJ1-6	TRBD1	CASSSGTGGFYSPLHF	TGTGCCAGCAGTTCCGGGACAGGGGGCTTTTATTCACCCCTCCACTTT
TRBV6-1	-	TRBJ1-5	-	CASSESGISNQPQHF	TGTGCCAGCAGTGAATCGGGGATTAGCAATCAGCCCCAGCATTTT
TRBV30	-	TRBJ2-3	-	CAWSVLSFGVSTDTQYF	TGTGCCTGGAGTGTATTATCCTTCGGGGTTAGCACAGATACGCAGTATTTT
TRBV6-6	-	TRBJ2-2	-	CASSYATRTGELFF	TGTGCCAGCAGTTACGCCACTCGCACCGGGGAGCTGTTTTTT
TRBV6-5	-	TRBJ2-1	-	CASSSRDRPPYNEQFF	TGTGCCAGCAGTTCGCGGGACCGCCCACCCTACAATGAGCAGTTCTTC
TRBV30	few	TRBJ1-1	-	CAWSVQTEAFF	TGTGCCTGGAGTGTACAGACTGAAGCTTTCTTT
TRBV7-2	-	TRBJ2-5	TRBD2	CASSGLTRSGSTETQYF	TGTGCCAGCAGCGGACTCACTAGGAGCGGGAGCACAGAGACCCAGTACTTC
TRBV19	-	TRBJ2-1	-	CASSMSGGGGYNEQFF	TGTGCCAGTAGTATGAGTGGGGGAGGGGGGTACAATGAGCAGTTCTTC
TRBV6-1	-	TRBJ2-1	TRBD2	CASSEGTSGYNEQFF	TGTGCCAGCAGTGAAGGGACTAGCGGATACAATGAGCAGTTCTTC
TRBV20-1	once	TRBJ2-1	TRBD1	CSALDRAGQFF	TGCAGTGCTCTGGACAGGGCGGGGCAGTTCTTC
TRBV24-1	-	TRBJ1-2	TRBD1	CATSDKDTGGVYGYTF	TGTGCCACCAGTGATAAAGATACAGGGGGCGTCTATGGCTACACCTTC
TRBV27	-	TRBJ1-6	-	CASSYGQGNSPLHF	TGTGCCAGCAGTTATGGGCAGGGTAATTCACCCCTCCACTTT
TRBV15	-	TRBJ2-7	TRBD2	CATSSSRIAGAEQYF	TGTGCCACCAGCAGCAGTCGAATTGCGGGAGCTGAGCAGTACTTC
TRBV4-3	-	TRBJ2-1	-	CASSQDSRGYYNEQFF	TGCGCCAGCAGCCAAGATTCAAGGGGTTATTACAATGAGCAGTTCTTC
TRBV27	-	TRBJ2-1	-	CASRKSGGNEQFF	TGTGCCAGCAGAAAAAGTGGGGGGAATGAGCAGTTCTTC
TRBV10-3	-	TRBJ2-7	TRBD1	CAISPGTGTEYEQYF	TGTGCCATCAGTCCCGGGACAGGGACCGAATACGAGCAGTACTTC